Presented here are 24 T cell receptor beta chains from one specimen sequenced in a study of graft-versus-host responses after intestinal transplantation. Produced via immunoSEQ multiplex PCR; TCRdb's table is partial and in-frame only. This table holds roughly 18,000 clones, approximately 95% found once. Sequenced material: PBMCs, taken 23 days after intestinal transplant. All receptors come from a human patient who received an intestinal transplant, so some T cells may come from the graft donor.

The CDR3 loop reads CASSLGQGEAFF. The CDR3 DNA sequence: TGCGCCAGCAGCTTGGGACAGGGTGAAGCTTTCTTT. The V call is TRBV5-1, the J call TRBJ1-1; 7 nucleotides match TRBD1. CDR3 size: 12 residues. Per germline, CDR1 SGHRS and CDR2 YFSETQ. V gave up 0 bases and J gave up 7 bases; unmatched junction bases: 0.

CDR3 loop: CASPMRVTGEEGYTF. The CDR3 DNA sequence: TGTGCCAGCCCCATGCGGGTAACAGGGGAGGAAGGCTACACCTTC. The V and J genes are TRBV6-1 and TRBJ1-2; 7 bases are shared with TRBD1. There are 15 residues in the CDR3. The V segment lost 8 bases and the J segment 8 bases; nucleotides outside the gene matches: 17. From germline, CDR1 is MNHNS and CDR2 SASEGT.

This clone was seen a few times. The gene calls are TRBV9 and TRBJ2-3; no definite D call. Germline lookup yields CDR1 SGDLS and CDR2 YYNGEE. Trimming cost V 0 bases and J 4 bases, with 6 bases left between them. The CDR3 consists of 13 residues. In DNA form, the CDR3 reads TGTGCCAGCAGCGTAGGGGTCGCAGATACGCAGTATTTT. Translation: CASSVGVADTQYF.

The V gene is TRBV4-1, the J gene TRBJ2-7; maybe TRBD2 (5 bases). Trimming cost V 0 bases and J 3 bases, with 12 bases left between them. In germline, CDR1 is MGHRA, CDR2 YSYEKL. The CDR3 spans 15 residues. The CDR3 DNA reads TGCGCCAGCAGCCAAGATCCCCCGGCGGGCTACGAGCAGTACTTC. It specifies CASSQDPPAGYEQYF.

This clone showed up just once. This chain joins TRBV5-6 and TRBJ2-5; D gene uncertain. V shed 3 bases and J shed 4 bases, with 7 bases lying between them. The length of the CDR3 is 12 residues. Germline V gene sequence: CDR1 SGHDT, CDR2 YYEEEE. CDR3 coding DNA: TGTGCCAGCAGCTCCGATGGAGAGACCCAGTACTTC. It codes for CASSSDGETQYF.

The chain links TRBV28 to TRBJ2-3; D could derive from TRBD1 or TRBD2 (5 bases each). V gave up 2 bases and J gave up 0 bases, with 12 bases separating them. The CDR3 sequence is 16 residues long. Per germline, CDR1 MDHEN and CDR2 SYDVKM. The CDR3 reads CASSLSRGSSTDTQYF. In DNA, the CDR3 is TGTGCCAGCAGTTTAAGTCGGGGCTCTAGCACAGATACGCAGTATTTT.

The genes are TRBV7-8 and TRBJ2-1; 13 bases fit TRBD2. Germline loops: CDR1 SGHVS, CDR2 FQNEAQ. This CDR3 comprises 18 residues. The trim removed 3 bases at V and 7 bases at J, leaving 12 bases unmatched. DNA for the CDR3: TGTGCCAGCAGCTTTCGGACTAGCGGGAGTATTATTGGGAATGAGCAGTTCTTC. As protein: CASSFRTSGSIIGNEQFF.

V and J are TRBV5-1 and TRBJ2-1; the match to TRBD2 covers 12 bases. Germline-derived CDR1 and CDR2 are SGHRS and YFSETQ. Trimming at V came to 0 bases and at J to 7 bases, leaving 2 bases not matched to a gene. This CDR3 region has 15 residues. CDR3 in DNA: TGCGCCAGCAGCTTGGCAGGACTAGCGGGGAATGAGCAGTTCTTC. This gives the protein CASSLAGLAGNEQFF.

The J gene is TRBJ2-7, the V gene TRBV29-1; a weak D match, TRBD2 (5 bases). The CDR3 has 13 residues. V lost 4 bases to trimming and J lost 0 bases, with 10 bases between them. Germline loops: CDR1 SQVTM, CDR2 ANQGSEA. CDR3 residues: CSVATGSSYEQYF. The CDR3 DNA is TGCAGCGTTGCCACGGGGAGCTCCTACGAGCAGTACTTC.

A note on this clone: This likely comes from a read error, as the CDR3 has no conserved phenylalanine or tryptophan at its end. This chain links TRBV5-1 with TRBJ2-2; perhaps D is TRBD1 or TRBD2 (5 bases each). V gave up 0 bases and J gave up 5 bases, with 17 bases separating them. The CDR3 is made up of 17 amino acids. Germline V gene lookup returns CDR1 SGHRS and CDR2 YFSETQ. CDR3 sequence reads: CASSLGGANFRTGELFS. The CDR3 region has the DNA TGCGCCAGCAGCTTGGGAGGGGCCAATTTTCGGACCGGGGAGCTGTTTTCT.

This sequence joins TRBV7-7 and TRBJ2-3, with a tentative D call TRBD1 (7 bases). This CDR3 comprises 13 residues. Germline assignment: CDR1 SSHAT and CDR2 FNYEAQ (reference sequence). Trimming removed 5 bases at V and 9 bases at J, with 15 bases between. CDR3 residues: CASSPGPGGTQYF. The CDR3 DNA reads as TGTGCCAGCAGCCCCGGCCCAGGGGGGACGCAGTATTTT. Full variable domain (remainder filled in from reference TRBV7-7 and TRBJ2-3): GAGVSQSPRYKVTKRGQDVTLRCDPISSHATLYWYQQALGQGPEFLTYFNYEAQPDKSGLPSDRFSAERPEGSISTLTIQRTEQRDSAMYRCASSPGPGGTQYFGPGTRLTVL.

V gene TRBV27 combines with J gene TRBJ1-1, with unresolved D. With 3 bases removed from V and 8 bases from J, the gap between germline ends came to 19 bases. Germline V gene lookup returns CDR1 MNHEY and CDR2 SMNVEV (reference sequence). This CDR3 comprises 15 residues. The CDR3 bases are TGTGCCAGCAGTTTTTATCAAGACCCGACCGGGGAAGCTTTCTTT. Translation gives CASSFYQDPTGEAFF.

The rearrangement uses TRBV27 and TRBJ2-5; 11 nucleotides line up with TRBD2. Unmatched junction bases numbered 4, after V lost 1 base and J lost 3 bases. This CDR3 spans 16 amino acids. Germline values: CDR1 MNHEY, CDR2 SMNVEV (reference sequence). CDR3 in amino acids: CASSLFSSGRKETQYF. CDR3 sequence (DNA): TGTGCCAGCAGTTTATTCTCTAGCGGGAGGAAAGAGACCCAGTACTTC.

The V call is TRBV6-5, the J call TRBJ2-5; TRBD2 matches 13 bases. Germline loops: CDR1 MNHEY, CDR2 SVGAGI. There are 15 residues in the CDR3. The trim removed 6 bases at V and 5 bases at J, leaving 6 bases unmatched. CDR3 DNA: TGTGCCAGCAGAGGGACTAGCGGGATCTTGGAGACCCAGTACTTC. Translated: CASRGTSGILETQYF.

J is TRBJ2-7 and V is TRBV9; D may be TRBD2 (5 bases). CDR1 is SGDLS, CDR2 YYNGEE, per germline. This CDR3 is built from 14 residues. V was shortened by 3 bases and J by 5 bases, with 15 bases between the two germline ends. The CDR3 nucleotides read TGTGCCAGCAGCGATCCCTCTAGCCCCCACGAGCAGTACTTC. Its translation: CASSDPSSPHEQYF.

This clone was found once. This chain connects TRBV5-1 to TRBJ2-7; tentatively, D is TRBD2 (5 bases). Per the germline V gene, CDR1 is SGHRS and CDR2 is YFSETQ. The CDR3 runs 14 residues. Trimming took off 3 bases at V and 4 bases at J, with 14 bases between the two ends. The CDR3 nucleotides are TGCGCCAGCAGCTCAGAGGGAAAGGAATACGAGCAGTACTTC. It yields the protein CASSSEGKEYEQYF.

The gene calls are TRBV19 and TRBJ1-1; D ambiguous. CDR1 and CDR2 (germline): LNHDA, SQIVND (reference sequence). V was trimmed by 9 bases and J by 0 bases, leaving 11 bases between them. CDR3 length: 13 residues. CDR3 residues: CASALTVNTEAFF. As DNA, the CDR3 is TGTGCCAGCGCTCTTACAGTGAACACTGAAGCTTTCTTT.

J is TRBJ2-7 and V is TRBV4-1; D remains unclear. V was cut by 6 bases and J by 2 bases, with 8 bases left in between. The CDR3 consists of 12 residues. CDR1 and CDR2 (germline): MGHRA, YSYEKL. The CDR3 nucleotides read TGCGCCAGCAGGGACCGCGCCTACGAGCAGTACTTC. Its protein product is CASRDRAYEQYF.

CDR3 residues: CASSLGNSGSQETQYF. The CDR3 bases are TGTGCCAGCAGCTTAGGAAATAGCGGGTCACAAGAGACCCAGTACTTC. The chain joins TRBV7-7 to TRBJ2-5, with 7 bases aligning to TRBD2. V gave up 1 base and J gave up 2 bases; unmatched junction bases: 7. The CDR3 covers 16 residues. Germline CDR1 reads SSHAT; CDR2 reads FNYEAQ (reference sequence).

Written as DNA, the CDR3 is TGTGCCTGGACTTTGCGGTATAATTCACCCCTCCACTTT. It is translated as CAWTLRYNSPLHF. V gene TRBV30 combines with J gene TRBJ1-6; D gene ambiguous. The CDR3 sequence is 13 residues long. CDR1 GTSNPN and CDR2 SVGIG come from the germline V gene (reference sequence). Between the trimmed V and J ends, which lost 4 bases and 4 bases, there was a span of 8 bases.

V and J are TRBV6-5 and TRBJ2-7; 7 bases agree with TRBD1. In germline, CDR1 is MNHEY, CDR2 SVGAGI. This CDR3 has 14 residues. J lost 3 bases, V lost 5 bases, and 7 bases had no gene match. CDR3 in DNA: TGTGCCAGCAGTCCACAGGACAGGTACTACGAGCAGTACTTC. Protein: CASSPQDRYYEQYF.

This chain joins TRBV18 and TRBJ1-4; D is possibly TRBD1 (6 bases). V gave up 3 bases and J gave up 3 bases, with 11 bases separating them. The CDR3 extends over 15 amino acids. Germline CDR1 reads KGHSH; CDR2 reads LQKENI. CDR3 in DNA: TGTGCCAGCTCACCTGGGACACGGTCTAATGAAAAACTGTTTTTT. Translation: CASSPGTRSNEKLFF. Full variable domain (rest looked up from reference TRBV18 and TRBJ1-4): NAGVMQNPRHLVRRRGQEARLRCSPMKGHSHVYWYRQLPEEGLKFMVYLQKENIIDESGMPKERFSAEFPKEGPSILRIQQVVRGDSAAYFCASSPGTRSNEKLFFGSGTQLSVL.

The rearrangement uses TRBV7-8 and TRBJ1-5, with a weak D call TRBD1 (6 bases). The CDR3 has 14 amino acids. Germline loops: CDR1 SGHVS, CDR2 FQNEAQ. V was trimmed by 5 bases and J by 6 bases, leaving 14 bases between them. The CDR3 region has the DNA TGTGCCAGCAGCCTATCCAGGGGATCTCAGCCCCAGCATTTT. Translated, it gives CASSLSRGSQPQHF.

The rearrangement uses TRBV7-8 and TRBJ1-2, with TRBD1 matching over 9 bases. J lost 4 bases, V lost 5 bases, and 8 bases had no gene match. In germline, CDR1 is SGHVS, CDR2 FQNEAQ. The CDR3 totals 15 residues. The CDR3 reads CASSAGQGVLYGYTF. As DNA, the CDR3 is TGTGCCAGCAGCGCGGGACAGGGAGTACTCTATGGCTACACCTTC.